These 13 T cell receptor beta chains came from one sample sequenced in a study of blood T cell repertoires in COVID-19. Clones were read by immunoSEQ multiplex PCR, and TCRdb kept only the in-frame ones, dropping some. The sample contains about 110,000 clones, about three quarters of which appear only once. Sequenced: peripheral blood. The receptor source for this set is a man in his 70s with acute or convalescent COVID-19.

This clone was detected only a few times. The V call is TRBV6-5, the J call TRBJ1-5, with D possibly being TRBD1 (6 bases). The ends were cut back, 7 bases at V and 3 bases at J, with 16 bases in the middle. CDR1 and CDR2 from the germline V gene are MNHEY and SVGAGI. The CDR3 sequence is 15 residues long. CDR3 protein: CASNDGDRFNQPQHF. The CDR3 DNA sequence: TGTGCCAGCAACGACGGTGACAGGTTCAATCAGCCCCAGCATTTT.

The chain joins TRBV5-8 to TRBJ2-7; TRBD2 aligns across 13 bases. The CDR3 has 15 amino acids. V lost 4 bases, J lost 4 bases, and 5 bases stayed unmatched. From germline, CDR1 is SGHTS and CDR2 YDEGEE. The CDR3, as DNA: TGTGCCAGCAGCCTCGGGACTAGCGGGGTATACGAGCAGTACTTC. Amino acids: CASSLGTSGVYEQYF.

For the CDR3, the DNA is TGTGCCAGTAGTGGGACATCCTACGAGCAGTACTTC. Its protein is CASSGTSYEQYF. The chain couples TRBV19 to TRBJ2-7; the D gene is possibly TRBD1 (6 bases). V was pared by 5 bases and J by 1 base, with 6 bases between. The CDR3 spans 12 residues. Per the germline V gene, CDR1 is LNHDA and CDR2 is SQIVND (reference sequence).

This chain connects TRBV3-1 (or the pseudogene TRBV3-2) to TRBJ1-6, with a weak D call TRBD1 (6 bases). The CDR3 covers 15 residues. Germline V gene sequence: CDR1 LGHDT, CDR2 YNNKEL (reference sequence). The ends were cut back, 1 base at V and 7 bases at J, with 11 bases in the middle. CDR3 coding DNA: TGTGCCAGCAGCCAAGCACAGGGTGGAAATTCACCCCTCCACTTT. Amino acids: CASSQAQGGNSPLHF.

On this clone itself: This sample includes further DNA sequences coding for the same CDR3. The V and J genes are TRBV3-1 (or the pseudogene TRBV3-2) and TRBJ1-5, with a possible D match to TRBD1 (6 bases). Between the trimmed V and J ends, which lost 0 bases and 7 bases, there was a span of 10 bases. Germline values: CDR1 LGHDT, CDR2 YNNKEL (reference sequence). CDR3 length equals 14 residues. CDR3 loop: CASSQEGAGQPQHF. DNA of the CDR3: TGTGCCAGCAGCCAAGAGGGGGCTGGGCAGCCCCAGCATTTT.

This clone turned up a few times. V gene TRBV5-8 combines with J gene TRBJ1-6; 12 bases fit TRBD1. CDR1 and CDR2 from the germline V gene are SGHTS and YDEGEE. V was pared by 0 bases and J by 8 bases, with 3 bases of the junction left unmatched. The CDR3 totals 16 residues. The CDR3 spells CASSLGDRGLDSPLHF. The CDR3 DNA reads TGTGCCAGCAGCTTGGGGGACAGGGGGCTTGATTCACCCCTCCACTTT.

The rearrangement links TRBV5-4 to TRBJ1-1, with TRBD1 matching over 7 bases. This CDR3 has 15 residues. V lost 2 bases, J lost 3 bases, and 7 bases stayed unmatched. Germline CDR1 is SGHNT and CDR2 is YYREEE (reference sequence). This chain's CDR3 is CASSLRGQRDTEAFF. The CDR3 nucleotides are TGTGCCAGCAGCTTAAGGGGACAGAGGGACACTGAAGCTTTCTTT.

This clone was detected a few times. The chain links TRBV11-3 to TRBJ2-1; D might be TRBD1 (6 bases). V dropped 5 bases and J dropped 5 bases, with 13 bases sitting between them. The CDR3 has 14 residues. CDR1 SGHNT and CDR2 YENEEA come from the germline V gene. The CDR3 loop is CASSRPGQNNEQFF. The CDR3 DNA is TGTGCCAGCAGCCGTCCCGGACAGAACAATGAGCAGTTCTTC.

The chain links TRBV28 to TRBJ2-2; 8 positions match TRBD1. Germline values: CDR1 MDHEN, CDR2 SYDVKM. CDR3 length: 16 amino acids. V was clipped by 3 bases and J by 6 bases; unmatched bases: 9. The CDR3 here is CASSLSQQGAAGELFF. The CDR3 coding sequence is TGTGCCAGCAGTTTGTCTCAGCAGGGGGCTGCCGGGGAGCTGTTTTTT. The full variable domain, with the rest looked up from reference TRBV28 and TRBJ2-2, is DVKVTQSSRYLVKRTGEKVFLECVQDMDHENMFWYRQDPGLGLRLIYFSYDVKMKEKGDIPEGYSVSREKKERFSLILESASTNQTSMYLCASSLSQQGAAGELFFGEGSRLTVL.

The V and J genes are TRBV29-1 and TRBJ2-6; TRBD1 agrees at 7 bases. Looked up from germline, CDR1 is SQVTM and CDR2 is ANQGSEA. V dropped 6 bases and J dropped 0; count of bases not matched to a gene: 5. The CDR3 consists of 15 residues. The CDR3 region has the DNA TGCAGCGTCGCTACAGGGGACTCTGGGGCCAACGTCCTGACTTTC. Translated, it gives CSVATGDSGANVLTF.

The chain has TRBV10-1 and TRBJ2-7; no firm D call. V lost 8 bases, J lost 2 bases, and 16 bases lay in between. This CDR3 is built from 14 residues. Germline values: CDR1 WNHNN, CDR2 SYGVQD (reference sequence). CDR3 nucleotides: TGCGCCAGCCACGTGGTTGGCCGGGCCTACGAGCAGTACTTC. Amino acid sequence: CASHVVGRAYEQYF.

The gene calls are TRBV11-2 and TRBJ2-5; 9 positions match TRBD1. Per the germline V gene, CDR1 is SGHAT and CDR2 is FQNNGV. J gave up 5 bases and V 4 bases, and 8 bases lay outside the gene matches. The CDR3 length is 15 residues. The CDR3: CASSSLRDRDETQYF. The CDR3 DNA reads TGTGCCAGCAGCTCCCTAAGGGACAGGGACGAGACCCAGTACTTC.

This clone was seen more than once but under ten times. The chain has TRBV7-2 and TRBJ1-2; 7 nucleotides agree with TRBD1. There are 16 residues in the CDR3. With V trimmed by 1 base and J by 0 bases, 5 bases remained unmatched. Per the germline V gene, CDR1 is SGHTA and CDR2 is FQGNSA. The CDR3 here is CASSLVGGPTNYGYTF. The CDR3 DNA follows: TGTGCCAGCAGCTTAGTAGGGGGCCCCACTAACTATGGCTACACCTTC.